Ten or more counts support the clone carrying this T cell receptor beta chain. The antigen remains undetermined. The data stem from a study of read filtering for tumor transcriptome and immune sequencing. As for the study in general: Fewer than 10 patients were R-ISS I, roughly 17 were R-ISS II, about seven were R-ISS III. Findings and limits, study-wide: IR-seq captured clonotypes deeper and more reliably than RNA-seq. In IR-seq, single-read clonotypes were 70% to 85% of clonotypes but approximately 3.2% of reads. IR-seq and RNA-seq agreed better without single-read clonotypes.

The library was built from roughly 400 ng RNA with molecular barcoded adaptors for alpha/delta and beta/gamma chains. Via MiXCR, TCRdb re-called the reads, giving one row per CDR3 protein. This repertoire shows around 41,000 distinct CDR3 sequences, roughly 10% found once; its top ten account for approximately 34%. This TCR came from a donor at least 40 years old with multiple myeloma. Sequences were obtained from a population of CD138-negative cells sorted from bone marrow.

DNA for the CDR3: TGTGCCAGCAGCTCCCTTCCAGCGGGGCCACAAGAGACCCAGTACTTC. It translates to CASSSLPAGPQETQYF. This sequence joins TRBV9 and TRBJ2-5; 7 positions match TRBD2. CDR3 size: 16 residues. V was pared by 4 bases and J by 2 bases, with 11 bases of the junction left unmatched. Per the germline V gene, CDR1 is SGDLS and CDR2 is YYNGEE.